The 15 T cell receptor beta chains below come from one sample, sequenced in a study of cytomegalovirus exposure and HLA in healthy donors. PCR involved 60 Vbeta and 13 Jbeta primers. Assay: immunoSEQ multiplex PCR; the TCRdb copy retains only in-frame clones and omits some. The sample carries over 100,000 clones, roughly three fifths recorded once. Sequencing was carried out using PBMCs. The receptors originated from a woman in her thirties or forties in good health and CMV-seronegative.

The sample holds a few counts of this clone. This sequence joins TRBV4-2 and TRBJ2-7; 11 bases line up with TRBD2. There are 17 residues in the CDR3. The junction had 11 bases not matched to a gene; V was cut back by 0 bases and J by 7 bases. The germline gives CDR1 LGHNA, CDR2 YNFKEQ. CDR3 DNA: TGTGCCAGCAGCCAAGATCTACTAGCGGGGGCCTCCTTTGAGCAGTACTTC. Its protein is CASSQDLLAGASFEQYF.

This clone was counted only a few times. This chain uses TRBV6-6 with TRBJ1-1; D may be TRBD1 (5 bases). Germline CDR1 MNHNY, CDR2 SVGAGI (reference sequence). The CDR3 has 13 amino acids. Deletions cut 6 bases from V and 4 bases from J, with 12 bases between. CDR3: CASSLGGVTEAFF. The CDR3, as DNA: TGTGCCAGCAGCCTCGGGGGAGTCACTGAAGCTTTCTTT.

This clone has only one observation. The chain combines TRBV7-2 with TRBJ2-3; 12 bases fit TRBD2. Germline V CDR1 and CDR2: SGHTA, FQGNSA. This CDR3 is 15 amino acids long. Unmatched junction bases numbered 1, after V lost 5 bases and J lost 1 base. The CDR3 region has the DNA TGTGCCAGCAGCACTAGCGGGGGGCGCACAGATACGCAGTATTTT. Translated, it gives CASSTSGGRTDTQYF.

This clone was found a few times. The CDR3 DNA reads as TGCGCCAGCAGCCACACACGAGGGAGGACAGGGGAAAACATTCAGTACTTC. Protein sequence: CASSHTRGRTGENIQYF. The chain carries TRBV4-1 and TRBJ2-4; 9 bases agree with TRBD1. CDR1 is MGHRA, CDR2 YSYEKL, per germline. V trimming: 3 bases; J trimming: 5 bases; junction bases outside the gene matches: 11. This CDR3 spans 17 amino acids.

On this clone: Other DNA sequences in this specimen translate into the identical CDR3. The chain carries TRBV7-3 and TRBJ2-3; no reliable D call. Trimming stripped 4 bases from V and 5 bases from J, with 7 bases between. Germline V gene lookup returns CDR1 SGHTA and CDR2 FQGTGA. This CDR3 comprises 12 residues. The chain's CDR3 is CASSSSGDTQYF. In DNA form, the CDR3 reads TGTGCCAGCAGCTCCAGTGGAGATACGCAGTATTTT.

V gene TRBV7-3 combines with J gene TRBJ1-2; D might be TRBD1 (5 bases). The length of the CDR3 is 14 residues. Germline V gene data show CDR1 as SGHTA and CDR2 as FQGTGA. V was clipped by 5 bases and J by 7 bases, with 17 bases between them. In nucleotides, the CDR3 is TGTGCCAGCAGCGGGTTTTGGGGGGATAGTGGCTACACCTTC. Translated, it gives CASSGFWGDSGYTF.

The chain recombines TRBV5-1 with TRBJ2-1; 14 nucleotides line up with TRBD2. The CDR3 has 17 amino acids. Germline V gene data show CDR1 as SGHRS and CDR2 as YFSETQ. V shed 4 bases, J shed 3 bases, and the junction held 6 bases outside the gene matches. In DNA form, the CDR3 reads TGCGCCAGCAGCCGGACTAGCGGGGGGCTGAACTACAATGAGCAGTTCTTC. It codes for CASSRTSGGLNYNEQFF.

This clone turned up a few times. This chain joins TRBV5-6 and TRBJ1-5; 8 nucleotides align to TRBD1. Losses at the gene ends were 1 base for V and 10 bases for J; bases not matched to a gene: 10. The CDR3 has 15 residues. Germline V lookup: CDR1 SGHDT, CDR2 YYEEEE. In nucleotides, the CDR3 is TGTGCCAGCAGCTTGATCGAGGACAGGGTCGAACCCCAGCATTTT. The encoded protein is CASSLIEDRVEPQHF. The full variable domain, rest sourced from reference TRBV5-6 and TRBJ1-5, is DAGVTQSPTHLIKTRGQQVTLRCSPKSGHDTVSWYQQALGQGPQFIFQYYEEEERQRGNFPDRFSGHQFPNYSSELNVNALLLGDSALYLCASSLIEDRVEPQHFGDGTRLSIL.

The chain's CDR3 is CASSYGENEKLFF. The CDR3, as DNA: TGTGCCAGCAGCTATGGGGAGAACGAAAAACTGTTTTTT. The V and J genes are TRBV7-6 and TRBJ1-4; D gene ambiguous. CDR3 length equals 13 residues. V was clipped by 4 bases and J by 8 bases, with 11 bases between them. The V gene's germline CDR1 is SGHVS and CDR2 FNYEAQ. Supplemented by reference TRBV7-6 and TRBJ1-4, the full variable domain reads GAGVSQSPRYKVTKRGQDVALRCDPISGHVSLYWYRQALGQGPEFLTYFNYEAQQDKSGLPNDRFSAERPEGSISTLTIQRTEQRDSAMYRCASSYGENEKLFFGSGTQLSVL.

This chain joins TRBV5-1 and TRBJ2-7, with 8 bases fitting TRBD1. The CDR3 runs to 14 residues. CDR1 SGHRS and CDR2 YFSETQ come from the germline V gene. The J segment lost 4 bases and the V segment lost 4 bases, leaving 7 bases of the junction unmatched. CDR3 DNA sequence: TGCGCCAGCAGCACAGGACAGGGCACGTACGAGCAGTACTTC. Amino acid sequence: CASSTGQGTYEQYF.

This rearrangement joins TRBV5-6 to TRBJ1-5; D is perhaps TRBD1 (5 bases). The germline V gene has CDR1 SGHDT and CDR2 YYEEEE. V was shortened by 2 bases and J by 0 bases, with 15 bases between the two germline ends. CDR3 length equals 17 residues. The CDR3 coding sequence is TGTGCCAGCAGCTTTGGGGGGTCGGTGCTTAGCAATCAGCCCCAGCATTTT. It translates to CASSFGGSVLSNQPQHF.

This clone was observed a handful of times. The CDR3 DNA is TGTGCCAGCAGCGTAGAACTAGCGGGGACCCAGTACTTC. Translating it yields CASSVELAGTQYF. The chain couples TRBV9 to TRBJ2-5, with TRBD2 identical over 9 bases. Germline V CDR1 and CDR2: SGDLS, YYNGEE. The CDR3 is 13 amino acids. The junction had 1 base not matched to a gene; V was cut back by 0 bases and J by 7 bases.

The V and J genes are TRBV9 and TRBJ2-3; 7 positions agree with TRBD1. CDR3 length: 17 residues. V dropped 1 base and J dropped 3; count of bases not matched to a gene: 11. CDR1 is SGDLS, CDR2 YYNGEE, per germline. The CDR3 nucleotides read TGTGCCAGCAGCGTACAGGGTACCGGGACAGCTACAGATACGCAGTATTTT. This codes for CASSVQGTGTATDTQYF.

This chain joins TRBV29-1 and TRBJ2-7; D may be TRBD1 (6 bases). Germline CDR1 and CDR2: SQVTM and ANQGSEA. The V end was cut by 5 bases, the J end by 0 bases, with 11 bases between. The CDR3 runs to 13 residues. The CDR3 sequence is CSVTTGSSYEQYF. Here the CDR3 DNA reads TGCAGCGTTACGACAGGAAGCTCCTACGAGCAGTACTTC.

The J gene is TRBJ1-5, the V gene TRBV19, with D possibly being TRBD1 (5 bases). CDR3 size: 14 residues. The ends were cut back, 6 bases at V and 9 bases at J, with 18 bases in the middle. Germline CDR1 is LNHDA and CDR2 is SQIVND (reference sequence). The CDR3 spells CASSTNGGARPQHF. The CDR3 DNA is TGTGCCAGTAGCACGAACGGGGGTGCCAGGCCCCAGCATTTT.